This T cell receptor (beta chain) was identified in a study of blood T cell repertoires in COVID-19. The CDR3 sequence is 16 residues long. Germline loops: CDR1 SGDLS, CDR2 YYNGEE. With 5 bases clipped from V and 1 base from J, the junction kept 10 bases outside the gene matches. Sequenced by immunoSEQ multiplex PCR; TCRdb stores in-frame clones only, minus some. This sample has 98,000 or so clones; around 84% occur once, and the top ten carry 10% to 15%. The rearrangement links TRBV9 to TRBJ1-1, with 8 positions matching TRBD1. Sequenced sample: peripheral blood. The sequence was obtained from a woman aged 60-75 years in a cohort sampled during active or convalescent COVID-19. Written as DNA, the CDR3 is TGTGCCAGCAGGACCGGGACAGGCCGGGGGAACACTGAAGCTTTCTTT. It codes for CASRTGTGRGNTEAFF.